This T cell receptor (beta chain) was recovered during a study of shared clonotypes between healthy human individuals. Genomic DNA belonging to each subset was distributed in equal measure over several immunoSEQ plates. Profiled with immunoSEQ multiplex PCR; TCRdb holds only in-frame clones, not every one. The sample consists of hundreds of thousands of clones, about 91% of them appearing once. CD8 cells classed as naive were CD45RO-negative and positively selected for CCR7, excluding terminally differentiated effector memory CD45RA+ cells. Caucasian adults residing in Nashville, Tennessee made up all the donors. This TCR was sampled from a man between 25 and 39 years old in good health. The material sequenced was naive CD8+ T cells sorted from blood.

This chain's CDR3 is CASTSNEKLFF. CDR3 DNA: TGTGCCAGCACCTCGAATGAAAAACTGTTTTTT. The chain recombines TRBV2 with TRBJ1-4; D is unclear. CDR3 length: 11 residues. With 7 bases removed from V and 5 bases from J, the gap between germline ends came to 5 bases. Per germline, CDR1 SNHLY and CDR2 FYNNEI. The full variable domain, its missing parts supplied by reference TRBV2 and TRBJ1-4, is EPEVTQTPSHQVTQMGQEVILRCVPISNHLYFYWYRQILGQKVEFLVSFYNNEISEKSEIFDDQFSVERPDGSNFTLKIRSTKLEDSAMYFCASTSNEKLFFGSGTQLSVL.